What follows are 25 T cell receptor beta chains derived from one specimen sequenced in a study of regulatory T cells in long-lasting Graves disease. This sample's time point: persistent/refractory GD, antithyroid drugs over 5 years with positive TRAb. Researchers made the TCR library from RNA that was extracted from PBMCs. Researchers made TCR beta libraries by using iRepertoire HTBI primers and running Arm-PCR on CDR3 regions. TCRdb passed the multiplex PCR reads through MiXCR, listing each CDR3 protein once. The sample holds roughly 400,000 distinct CDR3 sequences, around 23% seen once. The sample consisted of peripheral blood mononuclear cells (PBMCs), taken when the disease was refractory, from a patient treated with antithyroid drugs. The receptors stem from a female donor with Graves disease.

This clonotype showed up just a few times. An end of the junction differs from the germline gene, which may be a read error. V gene TRBV18 combines with J gene TRBJ2-4, with 9 nucleotides matching TRBD1. The CDR3 extends over 15 amino acids. In germline, CDR1 is KGHSH, CDR2 LQKENI. The CDR3 coding sequence is TGTGCCAGCTCACCGCGGACAGGGGCCAAAGACATTCAGTACTTC. It encodes CASSPRTGAKDIQYF.

The rearrangement joins TRBV7-8 to TRBJ1-1; no firm D call. V dropped 1 base and J dropped 1 base, with 7 bases sitting between them. The CDR3 runs to 14 residues. The germline V gene has CDR1 SGHVS and CDR2 FQNEAQ. As DNA, the CDR3 is TGTGCCAGCAGCTTAGATGGCGGGAACACTGAAGCTTTCTTT. Encoded protein: CASSLDGGNTEAFF.

This clonotype was observed many times. The V gene is TRBV28, the J gene TRBJ1-5; D ambiguous. CDR3 length: 13 residues. V lost 6 bases to trimming and J lost 5 bases, with 11 bases between them. Germline CDR1 reads MDHEN; CDR2 reads SYDVKM. The CDR3 protein is CASSLYGDQPQHF. For the CDR3, the DNA is TGTGCCAGCAGCTTGTACGGGGATCAGCCCCAGCATTTT.

Note on this clonotype: Given a much more abundant clone one base away, this may be a read error. The chain couples TRBV10-3 to TRBJ2-7; 8 bases fit TRBD2. The ends lost 0 bases at V and 4 bases at J; junction bases unmatched: 5. Germline lookup yields CDR1 ENHRY and CDR2 SYGVKD. The CDR3 contains 15 residues. Written as DNA, the CDR3 is TGTGCCATCAGTGAGTCAGCTGGCGGGAGGTACGAGCAGTACTTC. Protein product: CAISESAGGRYEQYF.

The CDR3 sequence: CSARVGTRSYEQYF. The CDR3 region has the DNA TGCAGTGCTAGAGTAGGGACGAGATCCTACGAGCAGTACTTC. The J gene is TRBJ2-7, the V gene TRBV20-1, with D perhaps assigned TRBD1 or TRBD2 (5 bases each). This CDR3 spans 14 amino acids. In germline, CDR1 is DFQATT, CDR2 SNEGSKA (reference sequence). V lost 1 base and J 1 base, leaving 11 bases between the germline ends.

Ten or more counts support this clonotype. The chain is built from TRBV20-1 and TRBJ1-1; 9 nucleotides match TRBD1. Germline V gene data show CDR1 as DFQATT and CDR2 as SNEGSKA (reference sequence). The J segment lost 3 bases and the V segment lost 5 bases, leaving 7 bases of the junction unmatched. The length of the CDR3 is 14 residues. The CDR3 loop is CSAGDRARYTEAFF. The CDR3 DNA is TGCAGTGCTGGGGACAGGGCAAGGTACACTGAAGCTTTCTTT.

There are many counts of this clonotype. The chain links TRBV2 to TRBJ1-2; D is ambiguous. V was shortened by 4 bases and J by 6 bases, with 9 bases between the two germline ends. Per germline, CDR1 SNHLY and CDR2 FYNNEI. The CDR3 has 12 residues. In DNA form, the CDR3 reads TGTGCCAGCAGTGGCATGGCCAATGGCTACACCTTC. Protein: CASSGMANGYTF.

The V call is TRBV30, the J call TRBJ2-1; the match to TRBD1 covers 8 bases. The germline V gene encodes CDR1 GTSNPN and CDR2 SVGIG (reference sequence). This CDR3 is built from 13 residues. J was trimmed by 7 bases and V by 5 bases; bases with no gene match: 7. The CDR3 sequence is CAWGRGLSNEQFF. As DNA, the CDR3 is TGTGCCTGGGGCAGGGGGCTATCGAATGAGCAGTTCTTC. The full variable domain, in which reference TRBV30 and TRBJ2-1 provide the parts outside the CDR3, is SQTIHQWPATLVQPVGSPLSLECTVEGTSNPNLYWYRQAAGRGLQLLFYSVGIGQISSEVPQNLSASRPQDRQFILSSKKLLLSDSGFYLCAWGRGLSNEQFFGPGTRLTVL.

This chain links TRBV12-3 or TRBV12-4 with TRBJ2-3; D gene uncertain. CDR3 length equals 14 residues. Trimming left V 2 bases short and J 1 base short, with 7 bases between. The CDR3 protein is CASSLNHRTDTQYF. DNA for the CDR3: TGTGCCAGCAGTTTAAACCACCGCACAGATACGCAGTATTTT.

This clonotype appeared many times. In DNA form, the CDR3 reads TGTGCCAGCAGTCACGGACGTAGCTACGAGCAGTACTTC. This sequence encodes CASSHGRSYEQYF. The chain recombines TRBV12-3 or TRBV12-4 with TRBJ2-7; no clear D. The CDR3 is 13 residues long. With 5 bases removed from V and 3 bases from J, the gap between germline ends came to 11 bases.

The V call is TRBV7-9, the J call TRBJ2-7; D is possibly TRBD2 (6 bases). This CDR3 has 15 residues. V lost 5 bases and J lost 6, with 20 bases in between. Germline V gene sequence: CDR1 SEHNR, CDR2 FQNEAQ (reference sequence). The CDR3 sequence is CASSPEGQAGPEQYF. The CDR3 region has the DNA TGTGCCAGCAGCCCCGAGGGCCAAGCGGGCCCCGAGCAGTACTTC.

The genes are TRBV24-1 and TRBJ2-7; TRBD1 might be the D (6 bases). Trimming removed 3 bases at V and 3 bases at J, with 8 bases between. In germline, CDR1 is KGHDR, CDR2 SFDVKD. The CDR3 has 13 amino acids. The CDR3 loop reads CATSDPGHYEQYF. Written as DNA, the CDR3 is TGTGCCACCAGTGATCCGGGACACTACGAGCAGTACTTC.

A few counts support this clonotype. Lacking the conserved final phenylalanine or tryptophan, this CDR3 likely reflects a read error. The chain carries TRBV5-1 and TRBJ2-5, with D perhaps being TRBD1 or TRBD2 (5 bases each). The CDR3 is made up of 15 amino acids. Trimming left V 1 base short and J 5 bases short, with 15 bases between. Germline CDR1 is SGHRS and CDR2 is YFSETQ. The CDR3 nucleotides are TGCGCCAGCAGCTTGTCAGGGACCCTCCGGGAGACCCAGTACTCC. Protein product: CASSLSGTLRETQYS.

The chain recombines TRBV28 with TRBJ2-7; 8 bases are shared with TRBD2. The V gene end was trimmed by 6 bases and the J gene end by 4 bases; junction bases not matched to a gene: 8. CDR3 size: 14 residues. Germline CDR1 MDHEN, CDR2 SYDVKM. Here the CDR3 DNA reads TGTGCCAGCAGCCTTAGCGGGAAGCGTTACGAGCAGTACTTC. It encodes CASSLSGKRYEQYF.

On this clonotype itself: A much larger clone lies a single base off, so this may be a read error. The chain is built from TRBV6-1 and TRBJ2-1; D is ambiguous. This CDR3 spans 13 amino acids. CDR1 and CDR2 (germline): MNHNS, SASEGT. The CDR3 is CAVSGRSYSEQFF. The CDR3 DNA sequence: TGTGCTGTGTCGGGCCGCTCCTACAGTGAGCAGTTCTTC.

This clonotype has ten or more counts. The CDR3, as DNA: TGTGCCAGCAGCTATGGGGGTCCAGGGACCTTCTATGGCTACACCTTC. This encodes CASSYGGPGTFYGYTF. The rearrangement joins TRBV6-2 or TRBV6-3 to TRBJ1-2; perhaps TRBD1 as D (5 bases). Trimming took 6 bases from V and 4 from J, leaving 21 bases between them. The CDR3 length is 16 residues. CDR1 is MNHEY and CDR2 is SVGEGT in the germline V gene.

This clonotype was counted a few times. This chain connects TRBV28 to TRBJ2-1, with 13 bases lining up with TRBD2. There are 17 residues in the CDR3. After removal of 6 bases from V and 12 bases from J, the junction contained 17 bases not matched to a gene. The germline V gene encodes CDR1 MDHEN and CDR2 SYDVKM. In nucleotides, the CDR3 is TGTGCCAGCAGCAAAACCCCCGGGACTAGCGGGGTAATGAGGCAGTTCTTC. Translating gives CASSKTPGTSGVMRQFF.

This clonotype was seen repeatedly, ten times or more. The chain carries TRBV2 and TRBJ1-2, with 10 bases fitting TRBD1. V gave up 4 bases and J gave up 1 base; unmatched junction bases: 9. This CDR3 is built from 17 residues. CDR1 is SNHLY and CDR2 is FYNNEI in the germline V gene. CDR3 residues: CASSGDRGAAYNYGYTF. The CDR3 nucleotides read TGTGCCAGCAGTGGGGACAGGGGCGCTGCCTATAACTATGGCTACACCTTC.

The sample holds a few counts of this clonotype. The rearrangement links TRBV19 to TRBJ2-1; 10 bases fit TRBD2. The CDR3 sequence is 16 residues long. CDR1 is LNHDA, CDR2 SQIVND, per germline (reference sequence). After removal of 6 bases from V and 0 bases from J, the junction contained 5 bases not matched to a gene. The chain's CDR3 is CASSISGRSSYNEQFF. CDR3 nucleotide sequence: TGTGCCAGTAGCATTAGCGGGAGGAGCTCCTACAATGAGCAGTTCTTC.

This clonotype was seen at least ten times. V is TRBV2 and J is TRBJ1-1, with D possibly matching TRBD1 (5 bases). V lost 8 bases and J 0 bases, leaving 10 bases between the germline ends. Germline V gene lookup returns CDR1 SNHLY and CDR2 FYNNEI. CDR3 length equals 13 residues. CDR3 DNA: TGTGCCAGCCAGACAGCAATGAACACTGAAGCTTTCTTT. It specifies CASQTAMNTEAFF. The whole variable domain, remainder taken from reference TRBV2 and TRBJ1-1, is EPEVTQTPSHQVTQMGQEVILRCVPISNHLYFYWYRQILGQKVEFLVSFYNNEISEKSEIFDDQFSVERPDGSNFTLKIRSTKLEDSAMYFCASQTAMNTEAFFGQGTRLTVV.

The gene calls are TRBV12-3 or TRBV12-4 and TRBJ1-5; 12 bases match TRBD1. The CDR3 contains 15 residues. With V trimmed by 6 bases and J by 7 bases, 7 bases remained unmatched. The CDR3 nucleotides are TGTGCCAGCAGGAAGGGACAGGGGGCGAGGCAGCCCCAGCATTTT. As protein: CASRKGQGARQPQHF.

This clonotype has a handful of counts. The V and J genes are TRBV9 and TRBJ2-7; weak D call: TRBD2 (6 bases). The CDR3 length is 15 residues. Per the germline V gene, CDR1 is SGDLS and CDR2 is YYNGEE. Trimming cost V 7 bases and J 2 bases, with 19 bases left between them. The CDR3 nucleotides are TGTGCCAGCGGGACCAGCCGGGACTCTACCTACGAGCAGTACTTC. Its protein product is CASGTSRDSTYEQYF.

This clonotype occurred a few times. In DNA, the CDR3 is TGTGCCAGCAGTTACAGCGGGGCCGGCACTGAAGCTTTCTTT. Protein sequence: CASSYSGAGTEAFF. V is TRBV6-5 and J is TRBJ1-1; D perhaps matches TRBD1 (5 bases). The CDR3 spans 14 residues. V was trimmed by 2 bases and J by 4 bases, leaving 11 bases between them. Germline V gives CDR1 MNHEY, CDR2 SVGAGI.

Only a few counts were recorded for this clonotype. The CDR3 spells CASSSPGQGSNEQFF. CDR3 sequence (DNA): TGTGCCAGCAGTTCCCCGGGACAGGGCTCCAATGAGCAGTTCTTC. The chain links TRBV28 to TRBJ2-1, with 9 positions matching TRBD1. The CDR3 is 15 residues long. Germline loops: CDR1 MDHEN, CDR2 SYDVKM. With 4 bases clipped from V and 6 bases from J, the junction kept 7 bases outside the gene matches.

This clonotype was recorded many times. The gene calls are TRBV28 and TRBJ1-2; D is possibly TRBD1 (5 bases). Between the trimmed V and J ends, which lost 8 bases and 2 bases, there was a span of 12 bases. Per germline, CDR1 MDHEN and CDR2 SYDVKM. This CDR3 has 13 amino acids. CDR3 residues: CASVDSINYGYTF. CDR3 DNA sequence: TGTGCCAGCGTCGACAGTATCAACTATGGCTACACCTTC.